Each of the 29 T cell receptor beta chains below was sequenced from the same sample in a study of blood T cell repertoires in COVID-19. Libraries were prepared by immunoSEQ multiplex PCR; TCRdb keeps only in-frame clonotypes and omits some of them. The profile shows roughly 40,000 clones, more than 70% of them singletons. The sequencing input was peripheral blood. These receptor sequences come from a human donor in a cohort sampled during active COVID-19.

The V call is TRBV11-2, the J call TRBJ2-1; TRBD1 is a possible D gene (6 bases). The CDR3 has 15 residues. Trimming pared 1 base from V and 0 bases from J, leaving 7 bases between. The germline CDR1 and CDR2 sequences are SGHAT and FQNNGV. This CDR3 is CASSLVGGSYNEQFF. The CDR3 DNA reads as TGTGCCAGCAGCTTAGTAGGGGGCTCCTACAATGAGCAGTTCTTC.

The rearrangement links TRBV27 to TRBJ2-1, with a weak D call TRBD2 (5 bases). V lost 6 bases to trimming and J lost 8 bases, with 17 bases between them. This CDR3 is built from 14 residues. Germline lookup yields CDR1 MNHEY and CDR2 SMNVEV (reference sequence). In DNA, the CDR3 is TGTGCCAGCAGCCCTACGGGTAATAGCGATGAGCAGTTCTTC. Residues: CASSPTGNSDEQFF.

V usage is TRBV19 and J usage is TRBJ1-5, with 7 nucleotides matching TRBD1. Germline V gives CDR1 LNHDA, CDR2 SQIVND (reference sequence). The CDR3 has 15 amino acids. With 6 bases clipped from V and 2 bases from J, the junction kept 7 bases outside the gene matches. The CDR3 region is CASSLTGLGNQPQHF. The CDR3 DNA is TGTGCCAGTAGCCTGACAGGGTTGGGCAATCAGCCCCAGCATTTT. Together with reference TRBV19 and TRBJ1-5, the CDR3 gives the full variable domain: DGGITQSPKYLFRKEGQNVTLSCEQNLNHDAMYWYRQDPGQGLRLIYYSQIVNDFQKGDIAEGYSVSREKKESFPLTVTSAQKNPTAFYLCASSLTGLGNQPQHFGDGTRLSIL.

The V call is TRBV6-5, the J call TRBJ1-2, with D perhaps matching TRBD1 (6 bases). V gave up 2 bases and J gave up 2 bases, with 15 bases separating them. This CDR3 has 16 residues. Germline V gene sequence: CDR1 MNHEY, CDR2 SVGAGI. The CDR3, as DNA: TGTGCCAGCAGTTACCAGTTCGACAGGCAAAACTATGGCTACACCTTC. Its translation is CASSYQFDRQNYGYTF.

The rearrangement joins TRBV10-1 to TRBJ2-3, with 12 nucleotides matching TRBD2. CDR3 length: 15 amino acids. Per germline, CDR1 WNHNN and CDR2 SYGVQD (reference sequence). The trim removed 4 bases at V and 7 bases at J, leaving 6 bases unmatched. CDR3 nucleotide sequence: TGCGCCAGCAGTGCTAGGACTAGCGGGGAGAATACGCAGTATTTT. Amino acids: CASSARTSGENTQYF.

The genes are TRBV30 and TRBJ2-7; D perhaps matches TRBD1 (6 bases). V was trimmed by 2 bases and J by 7 bases, leaving 15 bases between them. CDR1 and CDR2 (germline): GTSNPN, SVGIG (reference sequence). The CDR3 sequence is 13 residues long. The CDR3: CAWSRTATGEQYF. CDR3 sequence (DNA): TGTGCCTGGAGTCGGACAGCCACAGGGGAGCAGTACTTC.

The V gene is TRBV12-3 or TRBV12-4, the J gene TRBJ1-5; D is unclear. CDR3 length: 13 residues. Deletions cut 1 base from V and 7 bases from J, with 8 bases between. The CDR3 region has the DNA TGTGCCAGCAGTTTAGGAGGTGGGCAGCCCCAGCATTTT. Protein sequence: CASSLGGGQPQHF.

The chain joins TRBV6-5 to TRBJ2-3; D remains ambiguous. Germline CDR1 MNHEY, CDR2 SVGAGI. Trimming stripped 7 bases from V and 2 bases from J, with 7 bases between. The CDR3 length is 12 residues. This CDR3 reads CASTFLTDTQYF. For the CDR3, the DNA is TGTGCCAGCACCTTCCTCACAGATACGCAGTATTTT.

This chain uses TRBV30 with TRBJ2-3, with 10 bases aligning to TRBD2. This CDR3 contains 18 residues. Trimming at V came to 6 bases and at J to 4 bases, leaving 19 bases not matched to a gene. Germline V CDR1 and CDR2: GTSNPN, SVGIG (reference sequence). CDR3 loop: CACLKGLVQRGGSDTQYF. CDR3 DNA sequence: TGTGCCTGCCTGAAGGGCCTAGTTCAGCGGGGGGGGTCAGATACGCAGTATTTT.

The chain combines TRBV5-1 with TRBJ2-2; 10 positions agree with TRBD2. The CDR3 loop spans 15 amino acids. Germline CDR1 is SGHRS and CDR2 is YFSETQ. Trimming removed 5 bases from V and 3 bases from J; junction bases left unmatched: 4. In DNA form, the CDR3 reads TGCGCCAGCAGGAGGGGGACTAGCGACACCGGGGAGCTGTTTTTT. As protein: CASRRGTSDTGELFF.

The J gene is TRBJ2-4, the V gene TRBV30; 10 nucleotides align to TRBD1. The CDR3 length is 14 residues. With 2 bases clipped from V and 7 bases from J, the junction kept 5 bases outside the gene matches. CDR1 GTSNPN and CDR2 SVGIG come from the germline V gene (reference sequence). The DNA for the CDR3 is TGTGCCTGGAGTCACGGACAGGGGGATAACATTCAGTACTTC. Translated: CAWSHGQGDNIQYF.

V gene TRBV7-9 combines with J gene TRBJ2-1, with 7 nucleotides matching TRBD1. CDR3 size: 15 residues. Trimming cost V 0 bases and J 6 bases; bases outside gene matches: 5. From germline, CDR1 is SEHNR and CDR2 FQNEAQ (reference sequence). Here the CDR3 reads CASSLAQDRLNEQFF. CDR3 coding DNA: TGTGCCAGCAGCTTAGCGCAGGACAGGCTCAATGAGCAGTTCTTC.

The CDR3 is CTSRGDTNEQYF. DNA for the CDR3: TGCACCAGCAGGGGAGACACTAACGAGCAGTACTTC. The rearrangement joins TRBV1 to TRBJ2-7; no check of the table's D call, TRBD2, against the DNA was made. TRBV1 counts as a pseudogene. CDR3 length: 12 residues.

The rearrangement links TRBV7-6 to TRBJ1-3; 8 bases match TRBD1. The J segment lost 3 bases and the V segment lost 5 bases, leaving 3 bases of the junction unmatched. From germline, CDR1 is SGHVS and CDR2 FNYEAQ. This CDR3 contains 14 residues. CDR3 in amino acids: CASSPGQGGNTIYF. CDR3 DNA sequence: TGTGCCAGCAGCCCCGGACAGGGTGGAAACACCATATATTTT.

The chain employs TRBV5-1 and TRBJ2-7; 7 nucleotides agree with TRBD1. Trimming cost V 1 base and J 7 bases; bases outside gene matches: 5. CDR1 is SGHRS and CDR2 is YFSETQ in the germline V gene. The CDR3 has 13 residues. The chain's CDR3 is CASSLIPGGEQYF. Written as DNA, the CDR3 is TGCGCCAGCAGCTTGATACCAGGGGGTGAGCAGTACTTC. The full variable domain, its missing parts supplied by reference TRBV5-1 and TRBJ2-7, is KAGVTQTPRYLIKTRGQQVTLSCSPISGHRSVSWYQQTPGQGLQFLFEYFSETQRNKGNFPGRFSGRQFSNSRSEMNVSTLELGDSALYLCASSLIPGGEQYFGPGTRLTVT.

This clone was counted between two and nine times. V gene TRBV7-6 combines with J gene TRBJ2-7; weak D call: TRBD1 (5 bases). Germline loops: CDR1 SGHVS, CDR2 FNYEAQ. This CDR3 spans 14 amino acids. V lost 1 base and J 2 bases, leaving 9 bases between the germline ends. The CDR3 nucleotides are TGTGCCAGCAGCTTAGGGACAACTACCTACGAGCAGTACTTC. This encodes CASSLGTTTYEQYF. The full variable domain, in which reference TRBV7-6 and TRBJ2-7 provide the parts outside the CDR3, is GAGVSQSPRYKVTKRGQDVALRCDPISGHVSLYWYRQALGQGPEFLTYFNYEAQQDKSGLPNDRFSAERPEGSISTLTIQRTEQRDSAMYRCASSLGTTTYEQYFGPGTRLTVT.

J is TRBJ2-7 and V is TRBV18; D is undetermined. The CDR3 contains 15 residues. From germline, CDR1 is KGHSH and CDR2 LQKENI. V gave up 0 bases and J gave up 3 bases, with 12 bases separating them. CDR3 nucleotide sequence: TGTGCCAGCTCACCACCGGGTGGCGGAGTCTACGAGCAGTACTTC. This translates into CASSPPGGGVYEQYF.

The chain has TRBV7-8 and TRBJ1-2; no clear D. CDR1 SGHVS and CDR2 FQNEAQ come from the germline V gene. V was trimmed by 5 bases and J by 8 bases, leaving 15 bases between them. CDR3 length: 13 residues. CDR3 sequence: CASSVSKSSGYTF. The CDR3 DNA is TGTGCCAGCAGCGTCTCGAAGTCGAGCGGCTACACCTTC.

The chain employs TRBV5-1 and TRBJ1-3; TRBD1 might be the D (6 bases). The CDR3 length is 14 residues. Germline V gene data show CDR1 as SGHRS and CDR2 as YFSETQ. Trimming took off 4 bases at V and 6 bases at J, with 14 bases between the two ends. The CDR3 spells CASSQGLGVNTIYF. Here the CDR3 DNA reads TGCGCCAGCAGCCAGGGGCTGGGGGTAAACACCATATATTTT.

The V and J genes are TRBV7-2 and TRBJ1-4; 7 bases fit TRBD1. The V and J ends lost 5 bases and 8 bases, in that order; junction bases with no gene match: 11. This CDR3 is 15 amino acids long. Germline CDR1 reads SGHTA; CDR2 reads FQGNSA. CDR3 nucleotides: TGTGCCAGCAGCCCTCGACAGGGTCTGAAGGAAAAACTGTTTTTT. Encoded protein: CASSPRQGLKEKLFF.

This sequence joins TRBV19 and TRBJ1-4; D is unclear. This CDR3 is 15 amino acids long. V was trimmed by 6 bases and J by 0 bases, leaving 11 bases between them. Germline-derived CDR1 and CDR2 are LNHDA and SQIVND (reference sequence). The CDR3: CASRDGSATNEKLFF. The CDR3 region has the DNA TGTGCCAGTAGGGACGGTAGCGCAACTAATGAAAAACTGTTTTTT.

The chain has TRBV14 and TRBJ2-5; possibly TRBD2 for D (7 bases). V shed 0 bases and J shed 2 bases, with 10 bases lying between them. This CDR3 region has 15 residues. CDR1 and CDR2 (germline): SGHDN, FVKESK. In nucleotides, the CDR3 is TGTGCCAGCAGCCAAGATGCGGGGGCTCAAGAGACCCAGTACTTC. It codes for CASSQDAGAQETQYF.

V and J are TRBV10-1 and TRBJ1-3, with 8 bases lining up with TRBD1. The ends lost 2 bases at V and 4 bases at J; junction bases unmatched: 4. CDR3 size: 15 residues. The germline V gene encodes CDR1 WNHNN and CDR2 SYGVQD (reference sequence). The CDR3 here is CASSETGGSGNTIYF. In DNA form, the CDR3 reads TGCGCCAGCAGTGAGACAGGGGGATCCGGAAACACCATATATTTT.

The gene calls are TRBV19 and TRBJ1-6; D might be TRBD1 (6 bases). The V end was cut by 8 bases, the J end by 5 bases, with 10 bases between. CDR3 size: 13 residues. In germline, CDR1 is LNHDA, CDR2 SQIVND (reference sequence). As DNA, the CDR3 is TGTGCCAGTCGAACAGGGAATAATTCACCCCTCCACTTT. Translated, it gives CASRTGNNSPLHF.

V and J are TRBV11-3 and TRBJ2-7; tentatively, D is TRBD2 (6 bases). The CDR3 contains 16 residues. The germline V gene encodes CDR1 SGHNT and CDR2 YENEEA. The ends were cut back, 6 bases at V and 2 bases at J, with 20 bases in the middle. DNA of the CDR3: TGTGCCAGCAGTCCCCAGGAGGGCAATATTCCCTACGAGCAGTACTTC. Translation gives CASSPQEGNIPYEQYF.

The V gene is TRBV11-3, the J gene TRBJ1-2; D is unresolved. This CDR3 contains 15 residues. V was pared by 1 base and J by 3 bases, with 12 bases between. The V gene's germline CDR1 is SGHNT and CDR2 YENEEA. The CDR3 DNA follows: TGTGCCAGCAGCTTAGTACGGGGATCCTACTATGGCTACACCTTC. Translation gives CASSLVRGSYYGYTF.

This chain uses TRBV10-1 with TRBJ1-2, with D unclear. Trimming removed 2 bases at V and 8 bases at J, with 12 bases between. CDR3 size: 13 residues. Germline values: CDR1 WNHNN, CDR2 SYGVQD (reference sequence). The CDR3 nucleotides read TGCGCCAGCAGTGAGACCGCGGCTGGGGGCTACACCTTC. Translation gives CASSETAAGGYTF.

The chain employs TRBV6-5 and TRBJ1-3, with D possibly matching TRBD1 (5 bases). The CDR3 runs to 14 residues. V dropped 7 bases and J dropped 3 bases, with 13 bases sitting between them. CDR1 MNHEY and CDR2 SVGAGI come from the germline V gene. CDR3 sequence reads: CASIRSGFGNTIYF. The CDR3 DNA reads as TGTGCCAGCATTAGGTCAGGGTTTGGAAACACCATATATTTT.

The chain employs TRBV14 and TRBJ1-4; maybe TRBD1 (5 bases). V lost 1 base to trimming and J lost 6 bases, with 12 bases between them. The CDR3 is 15 amino acids. Per the germline V gene, CDR1 is SGHDN and CDR2 is FVKESK. The CDR3 region has the DNA TGTGCCAGCAGCCAAGTGGGGGGATCTGATGAAAAACTGTTTTTT. It specifies CASSQVGGSDEKLFF.